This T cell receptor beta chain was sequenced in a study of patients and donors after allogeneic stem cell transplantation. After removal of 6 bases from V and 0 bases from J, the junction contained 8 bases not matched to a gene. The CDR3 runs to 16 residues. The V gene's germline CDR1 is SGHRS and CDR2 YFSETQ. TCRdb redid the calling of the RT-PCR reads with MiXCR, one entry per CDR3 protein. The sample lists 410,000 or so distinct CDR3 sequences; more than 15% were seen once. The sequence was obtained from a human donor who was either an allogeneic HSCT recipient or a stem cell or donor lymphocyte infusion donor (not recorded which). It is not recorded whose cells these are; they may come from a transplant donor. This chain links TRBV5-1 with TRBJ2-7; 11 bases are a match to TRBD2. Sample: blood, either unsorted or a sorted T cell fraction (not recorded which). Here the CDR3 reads CASTRLGLAASYEQYF. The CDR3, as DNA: TGCGCCAGCACACGCCTGGGACTAGCGGCCTCCTACGAGCAGTACTTC.